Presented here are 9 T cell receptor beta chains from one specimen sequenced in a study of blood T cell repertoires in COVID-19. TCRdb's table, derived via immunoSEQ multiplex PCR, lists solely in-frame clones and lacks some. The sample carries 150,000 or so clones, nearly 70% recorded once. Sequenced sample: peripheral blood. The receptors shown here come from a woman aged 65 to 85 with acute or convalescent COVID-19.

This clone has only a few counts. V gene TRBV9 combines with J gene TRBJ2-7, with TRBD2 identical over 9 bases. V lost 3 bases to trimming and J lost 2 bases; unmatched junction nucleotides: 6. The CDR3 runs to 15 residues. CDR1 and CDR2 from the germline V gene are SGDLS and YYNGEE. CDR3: CASSARLAETYEQYF. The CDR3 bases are TGTGCCAGCAGCGCCCGACTAGCGGAAACCTACGAGCAGTACTTC.

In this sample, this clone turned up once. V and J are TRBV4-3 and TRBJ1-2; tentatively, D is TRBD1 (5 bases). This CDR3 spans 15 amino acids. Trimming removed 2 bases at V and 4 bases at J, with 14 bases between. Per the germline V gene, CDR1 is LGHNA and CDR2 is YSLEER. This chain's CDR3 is CASSQNVGTSYGYTF. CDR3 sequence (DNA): TGCGCCAGCAGCCAAAATGTAGGGACTAGCTATGGCTACACCTTC.

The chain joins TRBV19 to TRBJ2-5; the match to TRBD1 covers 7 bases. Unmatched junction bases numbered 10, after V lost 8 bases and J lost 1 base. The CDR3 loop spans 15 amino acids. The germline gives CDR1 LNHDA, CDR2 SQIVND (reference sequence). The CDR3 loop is CASDTGTVAQETQYF. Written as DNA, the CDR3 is TGTGCCAGTGACACCGGGACAGTAGCCCAAGAGACCCAGTACTTC.

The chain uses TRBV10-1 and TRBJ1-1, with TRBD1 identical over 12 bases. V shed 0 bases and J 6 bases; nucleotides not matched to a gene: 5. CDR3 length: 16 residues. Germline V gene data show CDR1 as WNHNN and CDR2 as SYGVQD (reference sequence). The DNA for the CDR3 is TGCGCCAGCAGTGAGTCTATGGGACAGGGGGCATCTGAAGCTTTCTTT. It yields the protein CASSESMGQGASEAFF.

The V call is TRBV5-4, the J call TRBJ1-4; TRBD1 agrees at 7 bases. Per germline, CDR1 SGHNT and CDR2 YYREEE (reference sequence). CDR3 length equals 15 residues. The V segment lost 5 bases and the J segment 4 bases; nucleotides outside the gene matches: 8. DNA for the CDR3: TGTGCCAGCAGTCCCAGGGGGATCGGTAATGAAAAACTGTTTTTT. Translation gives CASSPRGIGNEKLFF.

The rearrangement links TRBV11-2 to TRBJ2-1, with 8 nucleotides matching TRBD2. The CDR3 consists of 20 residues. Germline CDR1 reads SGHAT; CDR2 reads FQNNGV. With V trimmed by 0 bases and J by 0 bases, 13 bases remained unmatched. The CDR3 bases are TGTGCCAGCAGCTTAGATTCAAGGCGGGGGGCCCCTAGCTCCTACAATGAGCAGTTCTTC. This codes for CASSLDSRRGAPSSYNEQFF.

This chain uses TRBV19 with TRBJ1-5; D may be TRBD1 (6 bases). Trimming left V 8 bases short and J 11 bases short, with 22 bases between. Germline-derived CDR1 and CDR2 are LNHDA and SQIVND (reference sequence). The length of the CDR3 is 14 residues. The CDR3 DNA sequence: TGTGCCAGTTCCCCGGGGCTGAAGGGGGTGTCCCAGCATTTT. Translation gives CASSPGLKGVSQHF. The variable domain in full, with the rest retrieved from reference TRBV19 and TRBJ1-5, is DGGITQSPKYLFRKEGQNVTLSCEQNLNHDAMYWYRQDPGQGLRLIYYSQIVNDFQKGDIAEGYSVSREKKESFPLTVTSAQKNPTAFYLCASSPGLKGVSQHFGDGTRLSIL.

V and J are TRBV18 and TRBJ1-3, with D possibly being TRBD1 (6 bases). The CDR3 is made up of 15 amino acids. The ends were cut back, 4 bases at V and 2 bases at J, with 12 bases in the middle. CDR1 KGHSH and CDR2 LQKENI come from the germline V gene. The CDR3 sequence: CASSQQGDPGNTIYF. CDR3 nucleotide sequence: TGTGCCAGCTCACAACAGGGAGATCCTGGAAACACCATATATTTT.

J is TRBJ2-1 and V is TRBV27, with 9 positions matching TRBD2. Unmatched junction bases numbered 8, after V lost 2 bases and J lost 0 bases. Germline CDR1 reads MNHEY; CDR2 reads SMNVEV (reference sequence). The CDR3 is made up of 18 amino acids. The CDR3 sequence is CASSLRPSGIGSYNEQFF. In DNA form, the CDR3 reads TGTGCCAGCAGTTTAAGACCTAGCGGGATAGGCTCCTACAATGAGCAGTTCTTC.